The 32 T cell receptor beta chains below all came from one sample that was sequenced in a study of PD-L1 blockade in urothelial cancer. Using immunoSEQ multiplex PCR, the repertoire was profiled, and TCRdb retains in-frame clones only, with some absent. The sample includes 20,000 to 25,000 clones, around 90% of them seen just once. The sample here was PBMCs, taken around atezolizumab (anti-PD-L1) treatment. The source of these receptors is a woman aged 55 to 70 with urothelial cancer.

The chain carries TRBV2 and TRBJ2-7; 7 bases are shared with TRBD2. The CDR3 has 17 residues. The trim removed 0 bases at V and 0 bases at J, leaving 8 bases unmatched. Per germline, CDR1 SNHLY and CDR2 FYNNEI. This CDR3 is CASSEAGDYPSSYEQYF. As DNA, the CDR3 is TGTGCCAGCAGTGAAGCGGGGGACTACCCATCCTCCTACGAGCAGTACTTC. Looking up the rest from reference TRBV2 and TRBJ2-7 gives the full variable domain: EPEVTQTPSHQVTQMGQEVILRCVPISNHLYFYWYRQILGQKVEFLVSFYNNEISEKSEIFDDQFSVERPDGSNFTLKIRSTKLEDSAMYFCASSEAGDYPSSYEQYFGPGTRLTVT.

The chain is built from TRBV27 and TRBJ2-3; TRBD1 agrees at 7 bases. After removal of 6 bases from V and 3 bases from J, the junction contained 9 bases not matched to a gene. In germline, CDR1 is MNHEY, CDR2 SMNVEV (reference sequence). There are 15 residues in the CDR3. Written as DNA, the CDR3 is TGTGCCAGCAGCCCCTGGACAGGTTTGACAGATACGCAGTATTTT. It is translated as CASSPWTGLTDTQYF.

The chain links TRBV6-1 to TRBJ2-5, with D maybe TRBD1 (6 bases). Trimming removed 11 bases at V and 0 bases at J, with 16 bases between. This CDR3 region has 14 residues. Germline assignment: CDR1 MNHNS and CDR2 SASEGT. CDR3 sequence reads: CASLPGTNQETQYF. CDR3 bases: TGTGCCTCACTTCCGGGGACAAACCAAGAGACCCAGTACTTC.

The chain couples TRBV18 to TRBJ2-5; 10 positions agree with TRBD1. Germline CDR1 KGHSH, CDR2 LQKENI. J lost 2 bases, V lost 3 bases, and 6 bases had no gene match. The CDR3 spans 16 residues. CDR3 in DNA: TGTGCCAGCTCACCCTGGACAGGGGGGGGACAAGAGACCCAGTACTTC. This encodes CASSPWTGGGQETQYF.

The chain couples TRBV30 to TRBJ2-3; 7 nucleotides match TRBD2. This CDR3 comprises 11 residues. V was pared by 3 bases and J by 9 bases, with 3 bases of the junction left unmatched. CDR1 GTSNPN and CDR2 SVGIG come from the germline V gene (reference sequence). CDR3 protein: CAWRAGVTQYF. The DNA for the CDR3 is TGTGCCTGGAGGGCGGGAGTCACGCAGTATTTT. Full variable domain (rest looked up from reference TRBV30 and TRBJ2-3): SQTIHQWPATLVQPVGSPLSLECTVEGTSNPNLYWYRQAAGRGLQLLFYSVGIGQISSEVPQNLSASRPQDRQFILSSKKLLLSDSGFYLCAWRAGVTQYFGPGTRLTVL.

The chain employs TRBV28 and TRBJ1-2; D may be TRBD1 (6 bases). Germline CDR1 reads MDHEN; CDR2 reads SYDVKM. V lost 5 bases and J 8 bases, leaving 21 bases between the germline ends. There are 15 residues in the CDR3. In nucleotides, the CDR3 is TGTGCCAGCAGTCCGAGTCTGGACAGATACAACGGCTACACCTTC. Amino acids: CASSPSLDRYNGYTF.

The chain joins TRBV15 to TRBJ2-7; D perhaps matches TRBD2 (5 bases). The CDR3 length is 15 residues. Between the trimmed V and J ends, which lost 4 bases and 2 bases, there was a span of 15 bases. Germline V lookup: CDR1 LNHNV, CDR2 YYDKDF (reference sequence). The DNA of the CDR3 is TGTGCCACCAGCACAGCGCGGACTCTCACCTACGAGCAGTACTTC. This encodes CATSTARTLTYEQYF.

The rearrangement links TRBV29-1 to TRBJ2-1, with 7 nucleotides matching TRBD2. The CDR3 runs 13 residues. V lost 4 bases and J lost 5; bases outside the gene matches: 5. Germline values: CDR1 SQVTM, CDR2 ANQGSEA. The CDR3 loop is CSVAAGVDNEQFF. For the CDR3, the DNA is TGCAGCGTTGCGGCGGGAGTAGACAATGAGCAGTTCTTC.

This sequence joins TRBV19 and TRBJ1-5; 8 bases agree with TRBD1. CDR1 and CDR2 (germline): LNHDA, SQIVND (reference sequence). V lost 6 bases to trimming and J lost 7 bases; unmatched junction nucleotides: 5. This CDR3 is built from 13 residues. The CDR3 protein is CASSPNRGQPQHF. CDR3 in DNA: TGTGCCAGTAGCCCCAACAGGGGGCAGCCCCAGCATTTT.

This clone is deemed medium-sized. The V and J genes are TRBV6-1 and TRBJ1-1; D not resolved. CDR1 MNHNS and CDR2 SASEGT come from the germline V gene. V was clipped by 7 bases and J by 1 base, with 13 bases between them. This CDR3 has 14 amino acids. CDR3 in amino acids: CASIPGSTNTEAFF. Written as DNA, the CDR3 is TGTGCCAGCATTCCAGGATCCACGAACACTGAAGCTTTCTTT.

J is TRBJ2-5 and V is TRBV18, with 11 bases lining up with TRBD2. Germline V lookup: CDR1 KGHSH, CDR2 LQKENI. J lost 0 bases, V lost 3 bases, and 9 bases had no gene match. The CDR3 sequence is 18 residues long. In nucleotides, the CDR3 is TGTGCCAGCTCACCGACTAGCGGGATGCCGAAGTACCAAGAGACCCAGTACTTC. Amino acids: CASSPTSGMPKYQETQYF.

The table lists this clone with a few counts. The J gene is TRBJ2-5, the V gene TRBV11-2; 9 nucleotides match TRBD1. Germline V gene data show CDR1 as SGHAT and CDR2 as FQNNGV. This CDR3 spans 15 amino acids. The V gene end was trimmed by 6 bases and the J gene end by 4 bases; junction bases not matched to a gene: 9. The CDR3 DNA follows: TGTGCCAGCAGAAGACCCGGGACAGGGTTAGAGACCCAGTACTTC. It encodes CASRRPGTGLETQYF.

This chain connects TRBV5-4 to TRBJ2-1, with a possible D match to TRBD2 (6 bases). CDR1 SGHNT and CDR2 YYREEE come from the germline V gene (reference sequence). The CDR3 contains 16 residues. Trimming took 0 bases from V and 9 from J, leaving 19 bases between them. This chain's CDR3 is CASSLGRGALGGEQFF. CDR3 DNA: TGTGCCAGCAGCTTGGGCCGCGGGGCCCTCGGGGGTGAGCAGTTCTTC.

The chain carries TRBV9 and TRBJ2-5; D is possibly TRBD1 (6 bases). The CDR3 spans 16 residues. Germline loops: CDR1 SGDLS, CDR2 YYNGEE. Trimming left V 0 bases short and J 4 bases short, with 16 bases between. The CDR3 loop reads CASSVETGSMGETQYF. CDR3 coding DNA: TGTGCCAGCAGCGTAGAAACAGGGTCAATGGGAGAGACCCAGTACTTC.

The chain uses TRBV10-3 and TRBJ2-3; 8 nucleotides line up with TRBD1. Losses at the gene ends were 11 bases for V and 4 bases for J; bases not matched to a gene: 11. Germline V lookup: CDR1 ENHRY, CDR2 SYGVKD. The CDR3 spans 14 residues. The CDR3 sequence: CAHGEGRGPDTQYF. In DNA form, the CDR3 reads TGTGCCCATGGCGAGGGCAGGGGGCCAGATACGCAGTATTTT.

This chain joins TRBV5-4 and TRBJ2-3, with 8 bases that match TRBD2. Germline trimming cut 3 bases from V and 6 bases from J; bases unmatched to any gene: 18. This CDR3 spans 18 amino acids. CDR1 and CDR2 from the germline V gene are SGHNT and YYREEE (reference sequence). The CDR3 here is CASSSGVELAEPRDTQYF. The DNA of the CDR3 is TGTGCCAGCAGCTCAGGCGTGGAACTAGCGGAACCACGGGATACGCAGTATTTT.

The rearrangement joins TRBV2 to TRBJ1-2; TRBD1 aligns across 7 bases. After removal of 6 bases from V and 0 bases from J, the junction contained 4 bases not matched to a gene. The CDR3 totals 14 residues. CDR1 is SNHLY and CDR2 is FYNNEI in the germline V gene. The CDR3 is CASRATGTNYGYTF. In nucleotides, the CDR3 is TGTGCCAGCAGGGCGACAGGGACTAACTATGGCTACACCTTC.

V usage is TRBV4-3 and J usage is TRBJ1-4, with D maybe TRBD1 (6 bases). Trimming cost V 5 bases and J 5 bases, with 12 bases left between them. The CDR3 runs 14 residues. Germline V CDR1 and CDR2: LGHNA, YSLEER. The CDR3 protein is CASSWTEGNEKLFF. The CDR3 DNA reads TGCGCCAGCAGCTGGACAGAAGGAAATGAAAAACTGTTTTTT.

The chain combines TRBV4-2 with TRBJ2-2; 12 bases match TRBD2. This CDR3 is built from 21 residues. Germline CDR1 reads LGHNA; CDR2 reads YNFKEQ. V trimming: 0 bases; J trimming: 4 bases; junction bases outside the gene matches: 15. CDR3: CASSQEPRTSGKARGTGELFF. The CDR3 DNA is TGTGCCAGCAGCCAAGAGCCTCGGACTAGCGGGAAGGCACGAGGCACCGGGGAGCTGTTTTTT.

The chain has TRBV18 and TRBJ2-7; 10 nucleotides agree with TRBD2. The V gene end was trimmed by 0 bases and the J gene end by 3 bases; junction bases not matched to a gene: 2. Germline lookup yields CDR1 KGHSH and CDR2 LQKENI. This CDR3 comprises 15 residues. The CDR3, as DNA: TGTGCCAGCTCACCACCCCTAGCGGGGGTCTACGAGCAGTACTTC. Protein product: CASSPPLAGVYEQYF.

The chain couples TRBV4-2 to TRBJ2-4; 11 positions agree with TRBD1. The junction had 7 bases not matched to a gene; V was cut back by 0 bases and J by 0 bases. The CDR3 runs 19 residues. The germline CDR1 and CDR2 sequences are LGHNA and YNFKEQ. DNA of the CDR3: TGTGCCAGCAGCCAAGATCTGGCCGGGACAGGGGGAGCCAAAAACATTCAGTACTTC. Its translation is CASSQDLAGTGGAKNIQYF.

J is TRBJ1-2 and V is TRBV7-2, with 11 bases fitting TRBD1. The CDR3 length is 16 residues. With 5 bases clipped from V and 8 bases from J, the junction kept 13 bases outside the gene matches. Per germline, CDR1 SGHTA and CDR2 FQGNSA. The CDR3, as DNA: TGTGCCAGCAGCCTCACCCCGGACAGGGGGCCAAGGGGCTACACCTTC. Protein: CASSLTPDRGPRGYTF.

This clone occurred a few times. V gene TRBV5-4 combines with J gene TRBJ1-2; D unclear. Trimming took 2 bases from V and 3 from J, leaving 11 bases between them. The CDR3 loop spans 14 amino acids. Germline V gene data show CDR1 as SGHNT and CDR2 as YYREEE (reference sequence). CDR3: CASSLPEAYYGYTF. CDR3 bases: TGTGCCAGCAGCTTACCCGAAGCCTACTATGGCTACACCTTC.

The chain joins TRBV2 to TRBJ2-7; possibly TRBD2 for D (5 bases). The CDR3 covers 15 residues. CDR1 and CDR2 (germline): SNHLY, FYNNEI. V lost 1 base to trimming and J lost 3 bases, with 13 bases between them. The CDR3 DNA follows: TGTGCCAGCAGTGAAGGGAGCGGTAGAGTCTACGAGCAGTACTTC. As protein: CASSEGSGRVYEQYF.

V is TRBV7-8 and J is TRBJ2-1; D gene uncertain. This CDR3 has 15 amino acids. CDR1 SGHVS and CDR2 FQNEAQ come from the germline V gene. V lost 5 bases and J 2 bases, leaving 13 bases between the germline ends. The chain's CDR3 is CASSTRVPPYNEQFF. DNA for the CDR3: TGTGCCAGCAGCACTCGAGTCCCTCCCTACAATGAGCAGTTCTTC.

The V call is TRBV27, the J call TRBJ2-1; a weak D match, TRBD2 (6 bases). Trimming shortened V by 5 bases and J by 7 bases, and 15 bases separated the two germline ends. This CDR3 has 14 residues. Germline CDR1 and CDR2: MNHEY and SMNVEV (reference sequence). The CDR3 is CASSPFGRGNEQFF. CDR3 in DNA: TGTGCCAGCAGTCCGTTCGGGAGAGGGAATGAGCAGTTCTTC.

This rearrangement joins TRBV7-9 to TRBJ1-2, with a tentative D call TRBD1 (6 bases). The germline gives CDR1 SEHNR, CDR2 FQNEAQ (reference sequence). The CDR3 extends over 15 amino acids. Trimming pared 5 bases from V and 2 bases from J, leaving 15 bases between. The CDR3, as DNA: TGTGCCAGCAGCCCAAATGGGAGGGGGAACTATGGCTACACCTTC. Its translation is CASSPNGRGNYGYTF.

By its share, this clone is medium-sized (0.01 to 0.1%). The J gene is TRBJ1-2, the V gene TRBV5-3; no definite D call. TRBV5-3 is an ORF; its function is uncertain. The CDR3 contains 15 residues. V lost 0 bases, J lost 6 bases, and 15 bases lay in between. The DNA of the CDR3 is TGTGCCAGAAGCTTGGCCCTTAACCCCACTGATGGCTACACCTTC. This sequence encodes CARSLALNPTDGYTF.

The CDR3 DNA is TGTGCCAGCAGTCCCGCCCGGGAGACCCAGTACTTC. Residues: CASSPARETQYF. V usage is TRBV7-2 and J usage is TRBJ2-5; no clear D gene. CDR1 and CDR2 (germline): SGHTA, FQGNSA. The CDR3 has 12 residues. V was shortened by 6 bases and J by 5 bases, with 10 bases between the two germline ends.

The V and J genes are TRBV5-4 and TRBJ2-7; 8 positions match TRBD1. CDR1 and CDR2 (germline): SGHNT, YYREEE (reference sequence). There are 14 residues in the CDR3. V was clipped by 1 base and J by 4 bases; unmatched bases: 4. As DNA, the CDR3 is TGTGCCAGCAGCTTGAGGACAGGGCCTTACGAGCAGTACTTC. Amino acid sequence: CASSLRTGPYEQYF.

The CDR3 is CASSREGRNSNQPQHF. The CDR3 DNA reads as TGTGCCAGCAGTAGGGAGGGACGGAATAGCAATCAGCCCCAGCATTTT. The J gene is TRBJ1-5, the V gene TRBV2; D is perhaps TRBD1 (5 bases). The germline V gene has CDR1 SNHLY and CDR2 FYNNEI. V lost 5 bases to trimming and J lost 0 bases, with 14 bases between them. The CDR3 is 16 amino acids.

The chain uses TRBV7-2 and TRBJ2-3, with TRBD1 matching 7 bases. Germline loops: CDR1 SGHTA, CDR2 FQGNSA. Trimming removed 5 bases from V and 9 bases from J; junction bases left unmatched: 8. The CDR3 loop spans 13 amino acids. The DNA of the CDR3 is TGTGCCAGCAGCGACTACAGGGGAAGGACGCAGTATTTT. This encodes CASSDYRGRTQYF.